The 5 T cell receptor delta chains below were found in one sample sequenced in a study of gamma-delta T cells after stem cell transplantation. TCRdb processed the RT-PCR reads again with the CATT caller. The sample lists approximately 1,500 delta-chain clones, roughly 4.1% seen once, with approximately 40% in the top ten. Sequencing used gamma-delta T cells. The origin of the receptors is a human donor. It is not recorded whose cells these are; they may come from a transplant donor.

With respect to this clone: The protein held in TCRdb is that of a much larger clone and does not match this DNA's translation at residue 7, likely because of a read error; the protein shown is translated from the DNA. The chain recombines TRDV1 with TRDJ1, with 8 bases that match TRDD3. V dropped 4 bases and J dropped 4; count of bases not matched to a gene: 35. Germline lookup yields CDR1 TSWWSYY and CDR2 QGS. The CDR3 is made up of 24 amino acids. In DNA, the CDR3 is TGTGCTCTTGGGGCCCCCTGGGGACCCTACGAATTCGGTGGGGTACTGGGGGGCCTCGATAAACTCATCTTT. Translating gives CALGAPWGPYEFGGVLGGLDKLIF.

This clone was picked up a small number of times. A far larger clone is just one base off, so this is likely a read error. The genes are TRDV2 and TRDJ3, with 8 nucleotides matching TRDD3. CDR1 GEAIGNYY and CDR2 EKD come from the germline V gene. The CDR3 spans 17 residues. With 2 bases clipped from V and 2 bases from J, the junction kept 4 bases outside the gene matches. This chain's CDR3 is CACDIGGCPWDTRQMFF. Written as DNA, the CDR3 is TGTGCCTGTGACATTGGGGGATGCCCCTGGGACACCCGACAGATGTTTTTC.

A note on this clone: TCRdb assigns this DNA the protein of a much larger clone, which departs from its translation at residue 11; this likely reflects a read error, and the protein shown comes from translating the DNA. The gene calls are TRAV29/DV5 and TRDJ1; 9 bases align to TRDD3. CDR1 is NSMFDY and CDR2 is ISSIKDK in the germline V gene. V trimming: 0 bases; J trimming: 2 bases; junction bases outside the gene matches: 17. The CDR3 is 19 amino acids. CDR3 nucleotides: TGTGCAGCAAGCGCTGTGAGCTGGGGGATTTCAGATGGAACCGATAAACTCATCTTT. Protein product: CAASAVSWGISDGTDKLIF.

This clone was counted only a few times. A far more abundant clone sits one base away, making this likely a read error. The chain joins TRDV2 to TRDJ1; 7 nucleotides line up with TRDD3. J was trimmed by 4 bases and V by 0 bases; bases with no gene match: 4. From germline, CDR1 is GEAIGNYY and CDR2 EKD. The CDR3 sequence is 14 residues long. The CDR3 nucleotides read TGTGCCTGTGACACCCTGGGGGGCCGCGATAAACTCATCTTT. Translating it yields CACDTLGGRDKLIF.

This clone turned up a few times. Because the CDR3's place on the DNA is in doubt, the DNA is left out and the CDR3 is given as listed by TCRdb. V and J are TRAV29/DV5 and TRDJ1; no DNA check was done on the table's D call, TRDD3. Germline V CDR1 and CDR2: NSMFDY, ISSIKDK. The CDR3 length equals 25 residues, ends included. The CDR3 loop reads CSVLLCSKRAGFPTVGDPYTDKLIF.